This T cell receptor beta chain is from a study of T cells in Graves' hyperthyroidism and ophthalmopathy. Study-wide points: Blood held most thyroid clonotypes expanded above 0.001 frequency.

This clonotype occurred a few times. Its antigen is unknown. V lost 3 bases, J lost 4 bases, and 12 bases lay in between. The CDR3 is 15 residues long. Germline assignment: CDR1 MNHEY and CDR2 SMNVEV (reference sequence). The source material, RNA transcripts, was used to amplify TCR beta CDR3 regions. In the first-round RT-PCR of the TCR CDR3, the HTBI primer set was used. TCRdb re-called the multiplex PCR reads through MiXCR, storing one row per CDR3 protein. The sample lists 730,000 or so distinct CDR3 sequences; approximately 19% were seen once. Patients aged 18 to 65 with hyperthyroidism were newly diagnosed, with duration under 2 months.

The V gene is TRBV27, the J gene TRBJ2-2; TRBD2 is a possible D gene (5 bases). The clonotype originates from a woman aged 50 to 60 with Graves' hyperthyroidism that later progressed to Graves' ophthalmopathy. The sequenced sample was blood. CDR3 amino acids: CASSFAARGTGELFF. CDR3 DNA: TGTGCCAGCAGTTTCGCGGCTCGGGGCACCGGGGAGCTGTTTTTT.